The 16 T cell receptor beta chains listed next were all sequenced from one sample in a study of CD8 T cells in ankylosing spondylitis (dated by TCRdb to between 2016 and 2019). Libraries were built with 5' RACE. For sequencing, an Illumina HiSeq 2500 was employed. The public reads were quality trimmed at Q25 with fastp and then assembled into clones with MiXCR by TCRdb, keeping productive beta chains. Identical CDR3 proteins give one entry, which carries the most common genes and DNA. The sample has 500,000 or so distinct CDR3 sequences on record, under 5.5% of them singletons. The ten most abundant clones make up around 3.5% of the sample. Overall study results and their limits: A TCR beta motif of roughly 8 highly homologous amino acid variants appeared characteristic of blood from ankylosing spondylitis patients.

The antigens of these receptors remain unknown. Sequenced material: blood, either unsorted or a sorted T cell fraction (not recorded which). These receptors all stem from a male donor with ankylosing spondylitis.

Ten or more counts support this clonotype. This sequence joins TRBV29-1 and TRBJ2-2; D not certain. The germline CDR1 and CDR2 sequences are SQVTM and ANQGSEA. The V gene lost 7 bases and the J gene lost 7 bases, with 13 bases spanning the gap. The CDR3 consists of 12 residues. CDR3 bases: TGCAGCGCGTTTGGGGTGATCGGGGAGCTGTTTTTT. Protein: CSAFGVIGELFF.

This clonotype was recorded many times. The gene calls are TRBV24-1 and TRBJ2-2; 8 bases are shared with TRBD1. This CDR3 is 14 amino acids long. From germline, CDR1 is KGHDR and CDR2 SFDVKD. J was trimmed by 7 bases and V by 8 bases; bases with no gene match: 8. The chain's CDR3 is CATKKDRAGGELFF. In nucleotides, the CDR3 is TGTGCCACCAAGAAGGACAGGGCCGGCGGGGAGCTGTTTTTT.

This clonotype was recorded many times. Compared with germline, one end of the junction differs, possibly owing to a read error. The V and J genes are TRBV28 and TRBJ2-2; D is uncertain. The germline CDR1 and CDR2 sequences are MDHEN and SYDVKM. CDR3 size: 11 residues. The CDR3 nucleotides are TGTGCCAGCAGGAACCCCGGGGAGCTGTTTTTT. Protein sequence: CASRNPGELFF. Full variable domain (remainder filled in from reference TRBV28 and TRBJ2-2): DVKVTQSSRYLVKRTGEKVFLECVQDMDHENMFWYRQDPGLGLRLIYFSYDVKMKEKGDIPEGYSVSREKKERFSLILESASTNQTSMYLCASRNPGELFFGEGSRLTVL.

This clonotype has ten or more counts. CDR3 nucleotides: TGTGCCAGCAGTCTACTAGCGGAGTACGAGCAGTACTTC. Translating it yields CASSLLAEYEQYF. The rearrangement uses TRBV6-6 and TRBJ2-7; 8 bases fit TRBD2. The CDR3 sequence is 13 residues long. V trimming: 5 bases; J trimming: 4 bases; junction bases outside the gene matches: 4. CDR1 and CDR2 from the germline V gene are MNHNY and SVGAGI (reference sequence).

This clonotype was detected many times. The J gene is TRBJ2-3, the V gene TRBV7-9; possible D gene TRBD2, 5 bases. Trimming stripped 3 bases from V and 10 bases from J, with 14 bases between. The CDR3 sequence is 13 residues long. Germline-derived CDR1 and CDR2 are SEHNR and FQNEAQ (reference sequence). CDR3 sequence: CASSFQNGDSQYF. Written as DNA, the CDR3 is TGTGCCAGCAGCTTCCAAAACGGGGATTCGCAGTATTTT.

This clonotype was picked up many times. The V call is TRBV29-1, the J call TRBJ1-2, with D tentatively TRBD1 (5 bases). Germline-derived CDR1 and CDR2 are SQVTM and ANQGSEA. This CDR3 has 12 amino acids. Trimming pared 7 bases from V and 6 bases from J, leaving 15 bases between. CDR3 nucleotides: TGCAGCGCTATGAAGTTCAGGGATGGCTACACCTTC. As protein: CSAMKFRDGYTF.

This clonotype was picked up many times. The chain recombines TRBV25-1 with TRBJ2-3; D is unresolved. Germline V gene data show CDR1 as MGHDK and CDR2 as SYGVNS. V shed 6 bases and J shed 0 bases, with 10 bases lying between them. The CDR3 loop spans 14 amino acids. The CDR3 reads CASRLSSSTDTQYF. The CDR3 bases are TGTGCCAGCAGGCTGAGCTCTAGCACAGATACGCAGTATTTT.

This clonotype was recorded at least ten times. This chain links TRBV4-1 with TRBJ2-1; 13 bases fit TRBD2. Per germline, CDR1 MGHRA and CDR2 YSYEKL. Unmatched junction bases numbered 11, after V lost 4 bases and J lost 8 bases. The CDR3 spans 17 residues. Here the CDR3 DNA reads TGCGCCAGCAGCCTCCGGACTAGCGGGAGTCTGTCGGATGAGCAGTTCTTC. Translated: CASSLRTSGSLSDEQFF.

This clonotype was counted at least ten times. The chain combines TRBV7-2 with TRBJ1-1; maybe TRBD1 (6 bases). The CDR3 sequence is 14 residues long. V was shortened by 4 bases and J by 5 bases, with 14 bases between the two germline ends. Germline CDR1 is SGHTA and CDR2 is FQGNSA. For the CDR3, the DNA is TGTGCCAGCAGCTCCAGGGTAGGGGGGACTGAAGCTTTCTTT. It encodes CASSSRVGGTEAFF.

This clonotype showed up many times. This chain links TRBV6-1 with TRBJ1-1, with D tentatively TRBD1 (6 bases). CDR3 length equals 13 residues. Trimming removed 2 bases from V and 6 bases from J, with 10 bases in between. CDR1 MNHNS and CDR2 SASEGT come from the germline V gene. The CDR3 loop reads CASSENRVAEAFF. The CDR3, as DNA: TGTGCCAGCAGTGAAAACAGGGTGGCTGAAGCTTTCTTT.

The table lists this clonotype with a few counts. The chain uses TRBV3-1 and TRBJ2-2, with a weak D call TRBD1 (6 bases). CDR1 LGHDT and CDR2 YNNKEL come from the germline V gene (reference sequence). V gave up 3 bases and J gave up 7 bases, with 12 bases separating them. This CDR3 has 14 residues. The CDR3 spells CASSHSGEGGELFF. The CDR3 coding sequence is TGTGCCAGCAGCCACTCAGGGGAAGGCGGGGAGCTGTTTTTT.

The sample holds many counts of this clonotype. V usage is TRBV4-3 and J usage is TRBJ1-1, with no clear D. The CDR3 sequence is 17 residues long. The ends were cut back, 1 base at V and 2 bases at J, with 17 bases in the middle. From germline, CDR1 is LGHNA and CDR2 YSLEER. The CDR3 sequence: CASSQAQALRPNTEAFF. The DNA for the CDR3 is TGCGCCAGCAGCCAAGCTCAAGCGTTACGGCCAAACACTGAAGCTTTCTTT.

Ten or more counts support this clonotype. The genes are TRBV6-1 and TRBJ2-3, with TRBD1 matching over 8 bases. Germline V gives CDR1 MNHNS, CDR2 SASEGT. Trimming took 6 bases from V and 2 from J; bases not matched to a gene: 10. The length of the CDR3 is 16 residues. The CDR3 is CASSAGYRGFTDTQYF. Here the CDR3 DNA reads TGTGCCAGCAGCGCGGGGTACAGGGGGTTCACAGATACGCAGTATTTT.

V and J are TRBV12-3 or TRBV12-4 and TRBJ2-1; a possible D gene is TRBD2 (6 bases). The ends were cut back, 3 bases at V and 15 bases at J, with 18 bases in the middle. The length of the CDR3 is 13 residues. CDR3 sequence (DNA): TGTGCCAGCAGTTTTTATCGCGGGGCCTCGGTGTTCTTC. This gives the protein CASSFYRGASVFF.

This clonotype was detected many times. The chain carries TRBV5-5 and TRBJ1-3, with no clear D. The germline V gene encodes CDR1 SGHKS and CDR2 YYEKEE (reference sequence). The CDR3 sequence is 17 residues long. V was cut by 2 bases and J by 0 bases, with 15 bases left in between. CDR3: CASSFIVSGLSGNTIYF. CDR3 DNA sequence: TGTGCCAGCAGCTTTATAGTCAGCGGTCTCTCTGGAAACACCATATATTTT.

The chain employs TRBV4-1 and TRBJ2-1, with D perhaps given as TRBD1 or TRBD2 (6 bases each). This CDR3 comprises 13 residues. V lost 6 bases and J lost 7, with 13 bases in between. The germline gives CDR1 MGHRA, CDR2 YSYEKL. In DNA, the CDR3 is TGCGCCAGCAGGGAACGAGGGGGGAATGAGCAGTTCTTC. Its translation is CASRERGGNEQFF.